This entry features one T cell receptor beta chain sequence. Some clones are missing from TCRdb's copy, which holds only in-frame ones; the method was immunoSEQ multiplex PCR. The sample carries 60,000 to 70,000 clones, approximately 90% recorded once. This sample was taken from a study of T cell changes during pregnancy in multiple sclerosis. The sample was peripheral blood, taken in the second trimester of pregnancy. The TCR comes from a female donor with multiple sclerosis, enrolled in a pregnancy study.

DNA for the CDR3: TGTGCCAGCAGCTCAACACCCAATCAGCCCCAGCATTTT. This codes for CASSSTPNQPQHF. V gene TRBV5-6 combines with J gene TRBJ1-5; no reliable D call. This CDR3 region has 13 residues. Germline lookup yields CDR1 SGHDT and CDR2 YYEEEE. V gave up 3 bases and J gave up 3 bases, with 7 bases separating them. Complete variable domain (other parts from reference TRBV5-6 and TRBJ1-5): DAGVTQSPTHLIKTRGQQVTLRCSPKSGHDTVSWYQQALGQGPQFIFQYYEEEERQRGNFPDRFSGHQFPNYSSELNVNALLLGDSALYLCASSSTPNQPQHFGDGTRLSIL.